This TCR beta chain was obtained from a study of Siglec-9 on CD8 T cells in melanoma. Whole-study findings and limits: Siglec-9 reportedly marks and regulates an effector memory CD8+ T-cell subset apparently accumulating in melanoma tumors.

Assay: immunoSEQ multiplex PCR; the TCRdb copy retains only in-frame clones and omits some. This sample has about 36,000 clones, with 65% to 85% found just once. The CDR3 has 16 amino acids. V was shortened by 4 bases and J by 1 base, with 14 bases between the two germline ends. Germline V gene sequence: CDR1 MNHNS, CDR2 SASEGT. Of note for this clone: Its cognate antigen is unknown.

The V call is TRBV6-1, the J call TRBJ1-5, with D possibly matching TRBD1 (6 bases). Sequencing was performed on Siglec-9- CD8+ T cells sorted from blood. This receptor was identified in a human donor in good health. The CDR3 DNA follows: TGTGCCAGCAGTGGGCACAGGGCTTTGAGCAATCAGCCCCAGCATTTT. Its translation is CASSGHRALSNQPQHF.